This paragraph reports one TCR beta chain. Its specificity is not known. Trimming removed 6 bases from V and 1 base from J; junction bases left unmatched: 4. This CDR3 is 15 amino acids long. The germline CDR1 and CDR2 sequences are MNHEY and SMNVEV (reference sequence). PCR used 60 Vbeta primers and 13 Jbeta primers. Source study methods: Unique TCR beta chains totaled roughly 80 million in a later count, with some 10 million of them shared. Sequencing used immunoSEQ multiplex PCR; TCRdb keeps in-frame clones, though not all of them. Clone size and the V and J calls come from that table; the DNA yielded D and trimming. The repertoire holds about 140,000 clones, 82% seen once, with about 3.4% in the top ten. This sample is part of a study of cytomegalovirus exposure and HLA in healthy donors. On the study more broadly: T cells numbering around 170 million yielded approximately 120 million unique TCR beta sequences in an earlier analysis. Overall study findings and caveats: Productive rates of about 90% or about 30% were seen for most TCR beta V segments in an earlier analysis.

The origin of this receptor is a man between 18 and 29 years old in good health and CMV-seropositive. This chain joins TRBV27 and TRBJ2-7; 12 bases fit TRBD1. The sample consisted of PBMCs. The CDR3: CASSRGQGASYEQYF. In DNA form, the CDR3 reads TGTGCCAGCAGCCGGGGACAGGGGGCATCCTACGAGCAGTACTTC.